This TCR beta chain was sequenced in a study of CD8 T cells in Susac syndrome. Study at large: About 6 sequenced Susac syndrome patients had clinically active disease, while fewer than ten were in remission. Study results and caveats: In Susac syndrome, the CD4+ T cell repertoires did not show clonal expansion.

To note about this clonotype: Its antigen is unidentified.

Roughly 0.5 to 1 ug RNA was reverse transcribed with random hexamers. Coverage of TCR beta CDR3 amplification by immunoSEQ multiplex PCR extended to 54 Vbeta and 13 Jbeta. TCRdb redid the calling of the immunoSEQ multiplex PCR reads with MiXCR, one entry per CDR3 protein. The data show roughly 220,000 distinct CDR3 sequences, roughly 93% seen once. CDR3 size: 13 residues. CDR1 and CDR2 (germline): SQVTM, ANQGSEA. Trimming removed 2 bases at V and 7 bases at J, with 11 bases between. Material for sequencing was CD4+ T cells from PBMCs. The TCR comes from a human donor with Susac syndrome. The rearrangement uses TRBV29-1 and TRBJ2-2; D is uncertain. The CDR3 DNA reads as TGCAGCGTTGAACGAGTGACGGGCGGGGAGCTGTTTTTT. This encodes CSVERVTGGELFF.